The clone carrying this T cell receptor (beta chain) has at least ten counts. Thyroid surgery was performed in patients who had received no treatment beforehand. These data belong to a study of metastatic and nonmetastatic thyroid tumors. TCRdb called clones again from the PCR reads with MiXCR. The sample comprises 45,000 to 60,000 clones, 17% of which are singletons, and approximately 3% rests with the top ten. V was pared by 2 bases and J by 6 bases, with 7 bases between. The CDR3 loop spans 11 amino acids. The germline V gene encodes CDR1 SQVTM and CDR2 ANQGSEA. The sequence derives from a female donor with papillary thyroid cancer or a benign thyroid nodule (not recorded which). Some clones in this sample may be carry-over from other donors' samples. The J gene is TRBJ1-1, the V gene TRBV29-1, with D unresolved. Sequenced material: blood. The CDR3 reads CSVEWSPEAFF. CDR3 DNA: TGCAGCGTTGAATGGTCCCCTGAAGCTTTCTTT. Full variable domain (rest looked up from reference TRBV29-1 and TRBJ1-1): SAVISQKPSRDICQRGTSLTIQCQVDSQVTMMFWYRQQPGQSLTLIATANQGSEATYESGFVIDKFPISRPNLTFSTLTVSNMSPEDSSIYLCSVEWSPEAFFGQGTRLTVV.